A single sample is the source of the 14 T cell receptor beta chains below, sequenced in a study of blood T cell repertoires in COVID-19. Sequencing used immunoSEQ multiplex PCR; TCRdb keeps in-frame clones, though not all of them. The sample carries fewer than 250,000 clones, around 86% recorded once. The sequenced material came from PBMCs or T cells enriched from blood (not recorded which). The source of these receptors is a young man in a cohort exposed to, infected with or recovered from COVID-19 (not recorded which).

This sequence joins TRBV13 and TRBJ1-2, with TRBD1 as a possible D gene (6 bases). V was cut by 1 base and J by 8 bases, with 23 bases left in between. The CDR3 is made up of 17 amino acids. From germline, CDR1 is PRHDT and CDR2 FYEKMQ (reference sequence). The CDR3 sequence: CASSLEGSGDDLWGYTF. CDR3 DNA: TGTGCCAGCAGCTTAGAAGGATCAGGGGACGACTTATGGGGCTACACCTTC.

The V gene is TRBV7-2, the J gene TRBJ2-5; D ambiguous. The length of the CDR3 is 14 residues. Germline V lookup: CDR1 SGHTA, CDR2 FQGNSA. V was shortened by 2 bases and J by 2 bases, with 9 bases between the two germline ends. Here the CDR3 DNA reads TGTGCCAGCAGCTTATGGTACAAACAAGAGACCCAGTACTTC. Encoded protein: CASSLWYKQETQYF.

The chain recombines TRBV5-4 with TRBJ1-2; D is unclear. Trimming stripped 1 base from V and 4 bases from J, with 17 bases between. This CDR3 has 16 amino acids. Germline-derived CDR1 and CDR2 are SGHNT and YYREEE (reference sequence). CDR3 in amino acids: CASSLLSRGLTYGYTF. CDR3 sequence (DNA): TGTGCCAGCAGCTTGTTGTCTCGGGGTTTAACCTATGGCTACACCTTC.

This chain links TRBV11-2 with TRBJ2-7, with TRBD1 matching over 7 bases. Germline values: CDR1 SGHAT, CDR2 FQNNGV. J lost 2 bases, V lost 5 bases, and 9 bases had no gene match. The CDR3 spans 15 residues. CDR3 nucleotides: TGTGCCAGCAGCGTAAACCAGGACAGGACCTACGAGCAGTACTTC. It codes for CASSVNQDRTYEQYF. The full variable domain, in which reference TRBV11-2 and TRBJ2-7 provide the parts outside the CDR3, is EAGVAQSPRYKIIEKRQSVAFWCNPISGHATLYWYQQILGQGPKLLIQFQNNGVVDDSQLPKDRFSAERLKGVDSTLKIQPAKLEDSAVYLCASSVNQDRTYEQYFGPGTRLTVT.

The chain links TRBV24-1 to TRBJ1-5, with D tentatively TRBD1 (6 bases). CDR3 length: 18 amino acids. Trimming stripped 4 bases from V and 2 bases from J, with 20 bases between. Germline lookup yields CDR1 KGHDR and CDR2 SFDVKD. CDR3 DNA: TGTGCCACCAGTGACGGGACACGCCTAGCCTCTGGCAATCAGCCCCAGCATTTT. This translates into CATSDGTRLASGNQPQHF.

V is TRBV27 and J is TRBJ1-5; a possible D gene is TRBD1 (5 bases). CDR1 is MNHEY, CDR2 SMNVEV, per germline (reference sequence). V was cut by 7 bases and J by 6 bases, with 19 bases left in between. The CDR3 covers 15 residues. The CDR3 nucleotides are TGTGCCAGCATACCGCTAGTGGTTACAGGTCAGCCCCAGCATTTT. Protein sequence: CASIPLVVTGQPQHF.

In its sample, this clone was seen a few times. The V and J genes are TRBV5-1 and TRBJ2-7, with 7 bases lining up with TRBD2. After removal of 5 bases from V and 3 bases from J, the junction contained 14 bases not matched to a gene. Germline lookup yields CDR1 SGHRS and CDR2 YFSETQ. There are 16 residues in the CDR3. In DNA form, the CDR3 reads TGCGCCAGCAGATTCTCGGAGGGGAGGGGCGACTACGAGCAGTACTTC. It codes for CASRFSEGRGDYEQYF.

The genes are TRBV28 and TRBJ2-7; D is perhaps TRBD1 (6 bases). V lost 2 bases and J lost 2, with 13 bases in between. Germline CDR1 MDHEN, CDR2 SYDVKM. CDR3 size: 15 residues. CDR3 nucleotides: TGTGCCAGCAGTTTAGGGACATGGACGGCCTACGAGCAGTACTTC. Translating gives CASSLGTWTAYEQYF. The full variable domain, in which reference TRBV28 and TRBJ2-7 provide the parts outside the CDR3, is DVKVTQSSRYLVKRTGEKVFLECVQDMDHENMFWYRQDPGLGLRLIYFSYDVKMKEKGDIPEGYSVSREKKERFSLILESASTNQTSMYLCASSLGTWTAYEQYFGPGTRLTVT.

This chain uses TRBV29-1 with TRBJ2-1; 9 nucleotides agree with TRBD2. CDR3 length: 17 amino acids. Trimming removed 3 bases from V and 7 bases from J; junction bases left unmatched: 16. Per the germline V gene, CDR1 is SQVTM and CDR2 is ANQGSEA. The CDR3 nucleotides are TGCAGCGTTGAGCGGGTCGGCGGGAGGGGATCTGGGAATGAGCAGTTCTTC. Protein: CSVERVGGRGSGNEQFF.

This clone was counted a single time. The chain has TRBV6-5 and TRBJ1-1, with D hard to call. Germline CDR1 MNHEY, CDR2 SVGAGI. Trimming left V 6 bases short and J 0 bases short, with 14 bases between. There are 15 residues in the CDR3. CDR3 loop: CASRRSKEVNTEAFF. The CDR3 region has the DNA TGTGCCAGCAGACGGTCAAAAGAGGTGAACACTGAAGCTTTCTTT.

This chain joins TRBV2 and TRBJ1-5; D gene uncertain. The CDR3 loop spans 15 amino acids. V was pared by 4 bases and J by 7 bases, with 17 bases between. CDR1 is SNHLY, CDR2 FYNNEI, per germline. The CDR3 DNA sequence: TGTGCCAGCAGTGTAGTTCGGGGAACGGGGCAGCCCCAGCATTTT. Translated: CASSVVRGTGQPQHF.

V and J are TRBV28 and TRBJ1-5; 8 bases fit TRBD1. This CDR3 is 17 amino acids long. CDR1 MDHEN and CDR2 SYDVKM come from the germline V gene. Germline trimming cut 5 bases from V and 0 bases from J; bases unmatched to any gene: 9. Written as DNA, the CDR3 is TGTGCCAGCAGTGACGGACAGGGATGGTATAGCAATCAGCCCCAGCATTTT. It encodes CASSDGQGWYSNQPQHF.

V usage is TRBV15 and J usage is TRBJ2-5, with 9 bases lining up with TRBD2. This CDR3 comprises 17 residues. V shed 1 base, J shed 5 bases, and the junction held 11 bases outside the gene matches. The germline gives CDR1 LNHNV, CDR2 YYDKDF (reference sequence). The CDR3 region has the DNA TGTGCCACCAGCAGAGTCCCTAGCGGGGCCCCATCGGAGACCCAGTACTTC. Protein sequence: CATSRVPSGAPSETQYF. The variable domain in full, with the rest retrieved from reference TRBV15 and TRBJ2-5, is DAMVIQNPRYQVTQFGKPVTLSCSQTLNHNVMYWYQQKSSQAPKLLFHYYDKDFNNEADTPDNFQSRRPNTSFCFLDIRSPGLGDTAMYLCATSRVPSGAPSETQYFGPGTRLLVL.

This sequence joins TRBV5-1 and TRBJ1-1; TRBD1 agrees at 7 bases. Germline assignment: CDR1 SGHRS and CDR2 YFSETQ. The ends lost 0 bases at V and 1 base at J; junction bases unmatched: 3. The CDR3 sequence is 15 residues long. The CDR3 loop reads CASSLVEGANTEAFF. CDR3 nucleotides: TGCGCCAGCAGCTTGGTAGAGGGGGCGAACACTGAAGCTTTCTTT.